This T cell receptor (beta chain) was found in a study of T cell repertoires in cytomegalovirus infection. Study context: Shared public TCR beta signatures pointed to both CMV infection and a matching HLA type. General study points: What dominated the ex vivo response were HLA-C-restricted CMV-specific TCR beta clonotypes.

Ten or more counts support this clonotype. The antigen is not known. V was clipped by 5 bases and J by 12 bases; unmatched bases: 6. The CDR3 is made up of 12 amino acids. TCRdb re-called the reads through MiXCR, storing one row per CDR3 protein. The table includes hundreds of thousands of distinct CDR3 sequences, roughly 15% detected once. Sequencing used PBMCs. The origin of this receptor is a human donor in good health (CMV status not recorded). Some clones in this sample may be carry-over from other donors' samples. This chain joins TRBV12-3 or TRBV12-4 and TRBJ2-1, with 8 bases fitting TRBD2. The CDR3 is CASSPGTSRQFF. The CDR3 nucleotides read TGTGCCAGCAGTCCCGGGACTAGTAGGCAGTTCTTC.